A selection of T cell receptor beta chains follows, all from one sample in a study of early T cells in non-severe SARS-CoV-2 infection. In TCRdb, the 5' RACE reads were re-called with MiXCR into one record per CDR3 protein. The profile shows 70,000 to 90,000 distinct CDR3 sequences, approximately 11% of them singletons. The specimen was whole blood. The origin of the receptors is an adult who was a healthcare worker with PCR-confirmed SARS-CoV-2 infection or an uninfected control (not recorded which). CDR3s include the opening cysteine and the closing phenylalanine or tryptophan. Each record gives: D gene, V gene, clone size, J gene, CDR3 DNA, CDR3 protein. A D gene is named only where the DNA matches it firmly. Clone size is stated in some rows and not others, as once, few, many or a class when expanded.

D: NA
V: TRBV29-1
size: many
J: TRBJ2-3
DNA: TGCAGCGTTGAAGCAAACACAGATACGCAGTATTTT
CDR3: CSVEANTDTQYF

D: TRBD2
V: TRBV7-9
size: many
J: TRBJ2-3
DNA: TGTGCCAGCAGTATCGGACTAGCGGGAGGGTCAGATACGCAGTATTTT
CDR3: CASSIGLAGGSDTQYF

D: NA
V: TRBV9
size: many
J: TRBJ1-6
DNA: TGTGCCAGCAGCGTAGGTCCGAATTCACCCCTCCACTTT
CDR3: CASSVGPNSPLHF

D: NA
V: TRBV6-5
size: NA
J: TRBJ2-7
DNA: TGTGCCAGCAGTTACGGTGACCCAGGGAGCTCCTACGAGCAGTACTTC
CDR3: CASSYGDPGSSYEQYF

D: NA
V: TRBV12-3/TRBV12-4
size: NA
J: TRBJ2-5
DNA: TGTACCAGCACTCCGGCCGAAGCAGGGGAGACCCAGTACTTC
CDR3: CTSTPAEAGETQYF

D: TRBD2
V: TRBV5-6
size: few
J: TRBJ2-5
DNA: TGTGCCAGCCGTCGACTAGCGGGGTTGGAGACCCAGTACTTC
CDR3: CASRRLAGLETQYF

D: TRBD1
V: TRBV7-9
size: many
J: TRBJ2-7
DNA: TGTGCCAGCAGCCATGAGGACAGGGGGCTCTACGAGCAGTACTTC
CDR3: CASSHEDRGLYEQYF

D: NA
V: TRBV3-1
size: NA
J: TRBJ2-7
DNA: TGTGCCAGCAGCCAAGCAGCCCAGGAAGATGAGCAGTACTTC
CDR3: CASSQAAQEDEQYF

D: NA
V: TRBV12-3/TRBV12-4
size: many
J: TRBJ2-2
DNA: TGTGCCAGCAGAGGCTTTTGGGGTACCAGCGGGGAGCTGTTTTTT
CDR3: CASRGFWGTSGELFF

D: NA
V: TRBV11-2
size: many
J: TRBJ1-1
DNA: TGTGCCAGCAGCCTGGAGGGACGGTTGAACACTGAAGCTTTCTTT
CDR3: CASSLEGRLNTEAFF

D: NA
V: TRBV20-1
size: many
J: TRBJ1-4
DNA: TGCAGTGCTCAACGGGGGGCGCGTGAAAAACTGTTTTTT
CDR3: CSAQRGAREKLFF

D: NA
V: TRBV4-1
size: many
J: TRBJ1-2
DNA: TGCGCCAGCAGTCTAGGACAGTCCCTCTCTAACTATGGCTACACCTTC
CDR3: CASSLGQSLSNYGYTF

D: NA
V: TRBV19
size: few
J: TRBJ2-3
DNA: TGTGCCAGTAGTATTCGGCAGGGACGAGCAGATACGCAGTATTTT
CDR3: CASSIRQGRADTQYF

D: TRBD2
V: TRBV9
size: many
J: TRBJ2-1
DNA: TGTGCCAGCGCGGGAGGACTAGCGGTGTACAATGAGCAGTTCTTC
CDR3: CASAGGLAVYNEQFF

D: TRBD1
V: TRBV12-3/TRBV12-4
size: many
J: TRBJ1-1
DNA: TGTGCCAGCAGTCCCCTGACAGGGGGGCTTGAAGCTTTCTTT
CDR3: CASSPLTGGLEAFF

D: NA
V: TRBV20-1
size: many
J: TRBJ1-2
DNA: TGCAGTGCCCGCCCCGGACACTCCTATGGCTACACCTTC
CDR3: CSARPGHSYGYTF

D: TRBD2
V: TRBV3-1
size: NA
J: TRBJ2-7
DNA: TGTGCCAGCAGCCCGGGACTAGGGGCGTACGAGCAGTACTTC
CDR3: CASSPGLGAYEQYF

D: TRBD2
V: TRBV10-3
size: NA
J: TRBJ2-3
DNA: TGTGCCATCAGTGGCGTGGGAGGCGGGGGTGGCACAGATACGCAGTATTTT
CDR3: CAISGVGGGGGTDTQYF

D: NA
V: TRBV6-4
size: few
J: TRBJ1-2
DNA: TGTGCCAGCAGCCACCCGGCCAGGTGGGACTATGGCTACACCTTC
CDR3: CASSHPARWDYGYTF

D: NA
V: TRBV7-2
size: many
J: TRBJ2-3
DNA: TGTGCCAGCAGCTTAGGCAGGCCTCCGACAGATACGCAGTATTTT
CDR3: CASSLGRPPTDTQYF

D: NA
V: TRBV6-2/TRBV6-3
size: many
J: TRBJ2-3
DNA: TGTGCCAGCAAAGTGTCGGGGGCAGGAGGGACAGATACGCAGTATTTT
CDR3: CASKVSGAGGTDTQYF

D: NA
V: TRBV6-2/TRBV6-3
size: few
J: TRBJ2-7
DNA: TGTGCCAGCACCCAAAGGGGACTCCTCTACGAGCAGTACTTC
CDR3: CASTQRGLLYEQYF

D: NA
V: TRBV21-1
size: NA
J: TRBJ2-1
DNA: TGTGCCAGCAGCAGACAGGGGGCGTCCGATGAGCAGTTCTTC
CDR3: CASSRQGASDEQFF

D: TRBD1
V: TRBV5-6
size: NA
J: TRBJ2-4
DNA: TGTGCCAGCAGCTTAAGTATTGGGACAGCGGTCCGACCGTACTTC
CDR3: CASSLSIGTAVRPYF

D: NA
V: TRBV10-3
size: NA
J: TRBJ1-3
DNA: TGTGCCATCAGTGAGTCTCGCGGCGTCTCTGGAAACACCATATATTTT
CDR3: CAISESRGVSGNTIYF

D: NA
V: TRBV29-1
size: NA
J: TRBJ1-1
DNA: TGCAGCGTTGCCCTGAACACTGAAGCTTTCTTT
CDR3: CSVALNTEAFF

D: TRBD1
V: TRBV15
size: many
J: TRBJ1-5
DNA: TGTGCCACCAGCCCCCGAGGAGGGGGCGGCCAGCCCCAGCATTTT
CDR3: CATSPRGGGGQPQHF

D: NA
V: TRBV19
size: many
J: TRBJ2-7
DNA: TGTGCCAGCCGCGGAGGGCTCTACGAGCAGTACTTC
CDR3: CASRGGLYEQYF

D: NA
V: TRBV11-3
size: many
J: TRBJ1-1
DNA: TGTGCCAGCAGCTCAAGTGCGGGGACTGAAGCTTTCTTT
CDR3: CASSSSAGTEAFF

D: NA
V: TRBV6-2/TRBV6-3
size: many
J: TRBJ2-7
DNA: TGTGCCAGCAGTTACTCGTCCGAGCAGTACTTC
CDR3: CASSYSSEQYF

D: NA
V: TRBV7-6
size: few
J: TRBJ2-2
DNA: TGTGCCAGCACGGCAAATCCGGGACACCCAACCGGGGAGCTGTTTTTT
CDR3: CASTANPGHPTGELFF

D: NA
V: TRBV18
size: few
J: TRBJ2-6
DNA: TGTGCCAGCTCACCCCGACAGACGTACAACTCTGGGGCCAACGTCCTGACTTTC
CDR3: CASSPRQTYNSGANVLTF

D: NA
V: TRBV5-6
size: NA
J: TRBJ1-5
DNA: TGTGCCAGCAGCTTGGGTGGGGGCCCCAACAATCAGCCCCAGCATTTT
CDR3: CASSLGGGPNNQPQHF

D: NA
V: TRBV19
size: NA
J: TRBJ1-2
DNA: TGTGCCAGTAGTTCCCCGGGTCTAGAGAGTGGCTACACCTTC
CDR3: CASSSPGLESGYTF

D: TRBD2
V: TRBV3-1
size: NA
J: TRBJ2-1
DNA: TGTGCCAGCAGCCAAGTTGCGGTAGCGGGGGGTGATGAGCAGTTCTTC
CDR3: CASSQVAVAGGDEQFF

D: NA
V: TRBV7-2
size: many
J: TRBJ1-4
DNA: TGTGCCAGCAGCTTAGTCCGAGTTGAAAAACTGTTTTTT
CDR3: CASSLVRVEKLFF

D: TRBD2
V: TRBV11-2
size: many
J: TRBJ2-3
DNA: TGTGCCAGCAGCGGACGGACTAGCGGGGCGACCGCTAGCACAGATACGCAGTATTTT
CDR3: CASSGRTSGATASTDTQYF

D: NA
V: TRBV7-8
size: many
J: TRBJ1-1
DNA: TGTGCCAGCAGCTCGGACTCAAAATCGAACACTGAAGCTTTCTTT
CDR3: CASSSDSKSNTEAFF

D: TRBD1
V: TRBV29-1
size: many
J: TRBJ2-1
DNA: TGCAGCGCCCCCGGACAGGGGTCGACCTACAATGAGCAGTTCTTC
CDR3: CSAPGQGSTYNEQFF

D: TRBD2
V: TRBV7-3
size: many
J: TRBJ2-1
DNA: TGTGCCAGCAGCCGAGGCGGGGGCTCCTACAATGAGCAGTTCTTC
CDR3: CASSRGGGSYNEQFF

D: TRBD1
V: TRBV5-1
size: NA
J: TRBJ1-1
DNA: TGCGCCAGCAGTTCCACTCCCGGACAGGGACAAGAAGCTTTCTTT
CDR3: CASSSTPGQGQEAFF

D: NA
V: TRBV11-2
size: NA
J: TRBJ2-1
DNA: TGTGCCAGCAGCTTATTCGTAGCGGATAATGAGCAGTTCTTC
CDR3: CASSLFVADNEQFF

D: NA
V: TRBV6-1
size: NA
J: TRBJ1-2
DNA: TGTGCCAGCAAAGGGGAGCACTATGGCTACACCTTC
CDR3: CASKGEHYGYTF

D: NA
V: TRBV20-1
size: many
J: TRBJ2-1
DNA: TGCAGTGCTTCGGACGCGTCCTCCTACAATGAGCAGTTCTTC
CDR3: CSASDASSYNEQFF

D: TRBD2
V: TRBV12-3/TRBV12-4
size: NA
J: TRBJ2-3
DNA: TGTGCCAGCAGTTCCCTGACTAGCGGGGGGCCCCATCTCGAGGATACGCAGTATTTT
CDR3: CASSSLTSGGPHLEDTQYF

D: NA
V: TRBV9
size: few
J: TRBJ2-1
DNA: TGTGCCAGCAGCGGCCGAGGATTCTACAATGAGCAGTTCTTC
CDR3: CASSGRGFYNEQFF

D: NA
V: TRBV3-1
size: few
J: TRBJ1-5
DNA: TGTGCCAGCAGCCAAGGAGGGGGGGCGTTTAGTCAGCCCCAGCATTTT
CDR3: CASSQGGGAFSQPQHF

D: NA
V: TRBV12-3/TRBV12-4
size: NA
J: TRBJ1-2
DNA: TGTGCCAGCAGCTCCGCCGGGGACTATGGCTACACCTTC
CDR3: CASSSAGDYGYTF

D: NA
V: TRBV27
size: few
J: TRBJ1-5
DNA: TGTGCCAGCAAAGCTTATAGCAATCAGCCCCAGCATTTT
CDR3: CASKAYSNQPQHF

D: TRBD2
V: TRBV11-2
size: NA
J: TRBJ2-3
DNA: TGTGCCAGCAGCTTAGGGCGGGGGGCCATCACAGATACGCAGTATTTT
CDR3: CASSLGRGAITDTQYF